This T cell receptor gamma chain was captured by sequencing in a study of intestinal T cells in coeliac disease. The V segment lost 8 bases and the J segment 2 bases; nucleotides outside the gene matches: 1. The CDR3 has 11 residues. Using roughly 200 ng of biopsy DNA, TRG was amplified with LymphoTrack primers. TCRdb re-called the multiplex PCR reads with CATT. The sample lists around 380 gamma-chain clones, about 55% seen once, with 40% in the top ten. This clone was detected only once. As yet, its antigen is unknown. Study findings and constraints: TRG-based classification had a reported leave-one-out accuracy of around 90%. Coeliac and control groups differed significantly in age. TRD kmer-based clustering correctly classified all 20 or so biopsies in training, with reported leave-one-out accuracy of 85% to 95%.

For each case, the template was genomic DNA from ten roughly 4.6-µm formalin-fixed paraffin-embedded scrolls. The chain carries TRGV10 and TRGJ1 or TRGJ2. TRGV10 qualifies as an ORF whose function is uncertain. This sequence originates from a human donor who served as a control with a normal duodenal biopsy, not a healthy volunteer. The sequencing input was a duodenal biopsy. CDR3 sequence: CAAWDYYKKLF. DNA for the CDR3: TGTGCTGCGTGGGATTATTATAAGAAACTCTTT.